This record concerns one T cell receptor (beta chain) sequence. Its antigen is still unknown. Specified time point: pretreatment peripheral blood. Synthetic analogs of TCR templates were spiked into every PCR. Using immunoSEQ multiplex PCR, the repertoire was profiled, and TCRdb retains in-frame clones only, with some absent. In the table there are about 45,000 clones, nearly 90% of which are singletons. The germline V gene encodes CDR1 SGHRS and CDR2 YFSETQ. Unmatched junction bases numbered 5, after V lost 1 base and J lost 7 bases. CDR3 length: 15 residues. This sample is drawn from a study of PD-L1 blockade in urothelial cancer. Broader study findings: Patients with durable benefit had greater blood expansion of tumor-associated TCR clones 3 weeks into treatment.

The sequence was collected from a donor aged 40 or over with urothelial cancer. The rearrangement uses TRBV5-1 and TRBJ2-2, with 9 nucleotides matching TRBD2. Sequencing was performed on PBMCs, taken around atezolizumab (anti-PD-L1) treatment. The CDR3 sequence: CASSLIAGEHGELFF. CDR3 nucleotides: TGCGCCAGCAGCTTGATAGCGGGAGAACACGGGGAGCTGTTTTTT.